This T cell receptor (beta chain) was recorded in a study of beta chain features in type 1 diabetes. Study-level findings and limits: Across all four CD4+ subsets, people with type 1 diabetes showed modestly shorter TCRB CDR3s. PCR, the amplification step, might favor shorter templates, equally in patients and controls. Within patients, naive, central memory and Treg TCRB repertoires seemed more similar than within healthy donors.

The whole isolated RNA underwent reverse transcription, so sequencing captured expressed TCRB transcripts. TCRdb's table, derived via immunoSEQ multiplex PCR, lists solely in-frame clones and lacks some. This sample has about 340,000 clones, with 13% found just once. Trimming removed 8 bases at V and 7 bases at J, with 14 bases between. Germline V gene data show CDR1 as SNHLY and CDR2 as FYNNEI. This CDR3 is built from 13 residues. This clone has a handful of counts. Its antigen is not identified. This clonotype originated in a woman younger than 35 with type 1 diabetes. The source material was naive CD4+ T cells from blood. The chain combines TRBV2 with TRBJ2-2; no reliable D call. The DNA of the CDR3 is TGTGCCAGCGGGTCGAGCGTCGGCGGGGAGCTGTTTTTT. It codes for CASGSSVGGELFF.